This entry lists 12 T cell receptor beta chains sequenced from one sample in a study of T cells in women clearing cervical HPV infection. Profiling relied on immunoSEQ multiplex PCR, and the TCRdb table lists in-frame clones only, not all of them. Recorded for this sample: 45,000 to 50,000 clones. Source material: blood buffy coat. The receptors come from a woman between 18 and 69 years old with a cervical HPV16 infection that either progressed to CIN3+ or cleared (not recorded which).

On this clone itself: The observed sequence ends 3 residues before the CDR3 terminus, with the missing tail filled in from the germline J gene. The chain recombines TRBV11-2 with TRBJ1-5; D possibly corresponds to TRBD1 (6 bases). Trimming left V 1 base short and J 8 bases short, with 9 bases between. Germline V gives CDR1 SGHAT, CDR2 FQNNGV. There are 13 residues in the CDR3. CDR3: CASSLGAGEPQHF. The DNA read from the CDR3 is TGTGCCAGCAGCTTAGGGGCAGGGGAGCCC.

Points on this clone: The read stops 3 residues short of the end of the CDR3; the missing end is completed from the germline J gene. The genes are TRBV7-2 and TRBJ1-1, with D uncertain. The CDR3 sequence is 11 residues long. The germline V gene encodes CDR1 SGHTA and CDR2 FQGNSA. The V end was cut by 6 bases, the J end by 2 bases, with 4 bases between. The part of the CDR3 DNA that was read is TGTGCCAGCAGGCGAAACACTGAA. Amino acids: CASRRNTE. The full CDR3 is CASRRNTEAFF. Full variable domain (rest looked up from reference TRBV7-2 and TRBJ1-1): GAGVSQSPSNKVTEKGKDVELRCDPISGHTALYWYRQSLGQGLEFLIYFQGNSAPDKSGLPSDRFSAERTGGSVSTLTIQRTQQEDSAVYLCASRRNTEAFFGQGTRLTVV.

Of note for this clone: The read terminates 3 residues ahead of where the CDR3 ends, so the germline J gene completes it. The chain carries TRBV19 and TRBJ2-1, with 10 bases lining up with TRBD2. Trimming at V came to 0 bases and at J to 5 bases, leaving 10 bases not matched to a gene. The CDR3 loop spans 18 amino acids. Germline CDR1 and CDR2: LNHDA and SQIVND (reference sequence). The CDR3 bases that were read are TGTGCCAGTAGTATAGATAGGGTAGCGGGGGGCCGCCACAATGAG. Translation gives CASSIDRVAGGRHNE. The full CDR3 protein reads CASSIDRVAGGRHNEQFF.

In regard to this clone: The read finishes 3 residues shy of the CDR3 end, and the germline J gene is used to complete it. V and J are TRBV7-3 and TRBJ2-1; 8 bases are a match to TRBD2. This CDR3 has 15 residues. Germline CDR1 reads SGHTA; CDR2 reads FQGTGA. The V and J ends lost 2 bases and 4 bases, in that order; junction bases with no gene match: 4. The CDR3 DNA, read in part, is TGTGCCAGCAGCTTATACGGGGGGGCTTACAATGAG. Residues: CASSLYGGAYNE. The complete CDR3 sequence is CASSLYGGAYNEQFF.

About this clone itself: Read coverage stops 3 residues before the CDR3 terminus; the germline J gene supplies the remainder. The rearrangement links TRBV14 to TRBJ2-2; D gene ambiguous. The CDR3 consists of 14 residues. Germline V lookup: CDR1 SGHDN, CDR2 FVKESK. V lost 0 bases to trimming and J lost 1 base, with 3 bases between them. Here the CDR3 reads CASSQDGNTGELFF. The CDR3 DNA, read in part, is TGTGCCAGCAGCCAAGACGGGAACACCGGGGAG.

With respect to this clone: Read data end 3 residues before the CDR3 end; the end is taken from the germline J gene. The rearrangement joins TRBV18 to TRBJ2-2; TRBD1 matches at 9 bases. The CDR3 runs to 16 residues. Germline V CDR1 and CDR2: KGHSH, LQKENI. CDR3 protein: CASHGQGKSGANVLFF. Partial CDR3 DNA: TGTGCCAGCCATGGACAGGGGAAATCTGGGGCCAACGTG.

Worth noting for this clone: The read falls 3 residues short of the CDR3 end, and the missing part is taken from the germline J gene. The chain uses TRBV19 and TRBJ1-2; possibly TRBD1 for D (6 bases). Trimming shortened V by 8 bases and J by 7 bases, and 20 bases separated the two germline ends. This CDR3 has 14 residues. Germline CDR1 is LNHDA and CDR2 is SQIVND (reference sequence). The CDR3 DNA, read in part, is TGTGCCAGTTTTCGGGGGGGGGCAGGGGCTGGC. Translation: CASFRGGAGAG. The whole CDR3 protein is CASFRGGAGAGYTF. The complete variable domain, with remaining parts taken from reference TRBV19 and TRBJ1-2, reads DGGITQSPKYLFRKEGQNVTLSCEQNLNHDAMYWYRQDPGQGLRLIYYSQIVNDFQKGDIAEGYSVSREKKESFPLTVTSAQKNPTAFYLCASFRGGAGAGYTFGSGTRLTVV.

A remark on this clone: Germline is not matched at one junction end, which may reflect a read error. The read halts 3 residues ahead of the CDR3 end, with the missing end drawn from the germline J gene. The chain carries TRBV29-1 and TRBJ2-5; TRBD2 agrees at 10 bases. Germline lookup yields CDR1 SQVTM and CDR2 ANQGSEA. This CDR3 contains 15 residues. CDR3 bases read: TGCAGCGTAGAAGGGCTAGCGGGAGACTGGGAGACC. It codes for CSVEGLAGDWET. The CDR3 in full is CSVEGLAGDWETQYF.

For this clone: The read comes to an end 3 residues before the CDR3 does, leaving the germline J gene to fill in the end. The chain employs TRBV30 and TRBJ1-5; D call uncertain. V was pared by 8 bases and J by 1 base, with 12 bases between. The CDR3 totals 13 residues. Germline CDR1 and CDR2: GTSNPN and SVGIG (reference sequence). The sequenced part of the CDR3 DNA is TGTGCCCCGGCAGGCCAGAGCAATCAGCCC. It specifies CAPAGQSNQP. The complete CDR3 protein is CAPAGQSNQPQHF. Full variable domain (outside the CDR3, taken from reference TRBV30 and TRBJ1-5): SQTIHQWPATLVQPVGSPLSLECTVEGTSNPNLYWYRQAAGRGLQLLFYSVGIGQISSEVPQNLSASRPQDRQFILSSKKLLLSDSGFYLCAPAGQSNQPQHFGDGTRLSIL.

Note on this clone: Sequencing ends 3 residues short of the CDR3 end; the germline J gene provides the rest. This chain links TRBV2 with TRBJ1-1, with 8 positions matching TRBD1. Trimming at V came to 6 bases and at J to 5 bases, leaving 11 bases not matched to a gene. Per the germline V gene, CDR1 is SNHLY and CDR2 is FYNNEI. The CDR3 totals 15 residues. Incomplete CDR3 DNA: TGTGCCAGCAGGCCTGAGACAGGGGCGGTGACTGAA. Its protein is CASRPETGAVTE. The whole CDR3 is CASRPETGAVTEAFF.

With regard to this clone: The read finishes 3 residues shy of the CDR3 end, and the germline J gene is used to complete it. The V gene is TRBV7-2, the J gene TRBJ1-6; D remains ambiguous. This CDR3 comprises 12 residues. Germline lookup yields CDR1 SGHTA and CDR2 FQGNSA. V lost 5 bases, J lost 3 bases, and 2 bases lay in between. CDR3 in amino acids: CASSLYNSPLHF. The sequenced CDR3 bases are TGTGCCAGCAGCCTCTATAATTCACCC.

Partial CDR3 DNA: TGTGCCTGGGGGACAGGGTGGAATAATTCACCG. It encodes CAWGTGWNNSP. The full CDR3 is CAWGTGWNNSPLFF. The V call is TRBV30, the J call TRBJ2-2; 9 bases map to TRBD1. Sequencing ends 3 residues short of the CDR3 end; the germline J gene provides the rest. CDR3 length: 14 residues. Germline V lookup: CDR1 GTSNPN, CDR2 SVGIG (reference sequence).